The entry below describes one T cell receptor (beta chain). Its specificity is unknown. This record comes from a study of early stage breast cancer tumors. Study-level points and caveats: Functional markers like CD4, CD8 and FOXP3 were missed in bulk sequencing. In about 90% of the 16 patients, blood comparison separated tumor from normal breast.

This CDR3 spans 12 amino acids. Between the trimmed V and J ends, which lost 7 bases and 1 base, there was a span of 8 bases. Data came from immunoSEQ multiplex PCR; TCRdb stores just in-frame clones and leaves some out. Among about 28,000 clones listed, roughly 50% were seen once. The clonotype originates from a person aged 45-60 years with breast cancer. The chain recombines TRBV5-3 with TRBJ1-1; D gene unclear. TRBV5-3 counts as an open reading frame of uncertain function. The material sequenced was breast tumor tissue. CDR3 bases: TGTGCCAGATATAAGCGGAACACTGAAGCTTTCTTT. Protein product: CARYKRNTEAFF.